A single sample is the source of the 23 T cell receptor beta chains below, sequenced in a study of T cell repertoires in cytomegalovirus infection. TCRdb processed the reads anew with MiXCR; each CDR3 protein has one entry. The sample includes a few hundred thousand distinct CDR3 sequences, 17% of them seen just once. The specimen was PBMCs. These receptors were collected from a human donor in good health (CMV status not recorded). Some clones in this sample may be carry-over from other donors' samples.

At least ten counts were recorded for this clonotype. V usage is TRBV10-3 and J usage is TRBJ1-6, with D perhaps TRBD1 (6 bases). CDR3 length equals 15 residues. Germline CDR1 ENHRY, CDR2 SYGVKD. Deletions cut 6 bases from V and 10 bases from J, with 19 bases between. The chain's CDR3 is CAISYRADLGSPLHF. The CDR3 nucleotides read TGTGCCATCAGCTACAGGGCGGATTTGGGATCACCCCTCCACTTT.

Many counts were recorded for this clonotype. The chain recombines TRBV28 with TRBJ1-5; maybe TRBD1 (5 bases). CDR1 is MDHEN and CDR2 is SYDVKM in the germline V gene. Trimming left V 1 base short and J 6 bases short, with 16 bases between. The length of the CDR3 is 16 residues. This CDR3 reads CASSLFGAVPVQPQHF. CDR3 nucleotides: TGTGCCAGCAGTTTATTTGGGGCAGTCCCGGTTCAGCCCCAGCATTTT.

This sequence joins TRBV7-2 and TRBJ2-7, with no clear D. The CDR3 is made up of 15 amino acids. CDR1 SGHTA and CDR2 FQGNSA come from the germline V gene. Trimming took off 0 bases at V and 6 bases at J, with 15 bases between the two ends. CDR3: CASSLALPRGGEQYF. The CDR3 DNA reads as TGTGCCAGCAGCTTAGCGCTCCCCCGCGGCGGCGAGCAGTACTTC. Drawing the rest from reference TRBV7-2 and TRBJ2-7, the complete variable domain is GAGVSQSPSNKVTEKGKDVELRCDPISGHTALYWYRQSLGQGLEFLIYFQGNSAPDKSGLPSDRFSAERTGGSVSTLTIQRTQQEDSAVYLCASSLALPRGGEQYFGPGTRLTVT.

The table lists this clonotype with a few counts. The CDR3 DNA reads TGTGCCAGCAGTTACTCGGGCGGCGGGGATGAAGAGACCCAGTACTTC. Its translation: CASSYSGGGDEETQYF. The chain joins TRBV6-5 to TRBJ2-5, with a possible D match to TRBD2 (6 bases). Germline CDR1 is MNHEY and CDR2 is SVGAGI. This CDR3 is built from 16 residues. Trimming removed 0 bases from V and 3 bases from J, with 14 bases in between.

This clonotype was seen more than once but under ten times. The chain employs TRBV4-1 and TRBJ2-3; a possible D gene is TRBD1 (6 bases). The CDR3 contains 16 residues. The V gene lost 3 bases and the J gene lost 1 base, with 14 bases spanning the gap. Germline-derived CDR1 and CDR2 are MGHRA and YSYEKL. CDR3 in amino acids: CASSQDPQGGTDTQYF. DNA for the CDR3: TGCGCCAGCAGCCAGGACCCACAGGGAGGCACAGATACGCAGTATTTT.

The sample holds many counts of this clonotype. This sequence joins TRBV7-2 and TRBJ2-7; tentatively, D is TRBD1 (6 bases). The CDR3 loop spans 14 amino acids. V was pared by 1 base and J by 4 bases, with 11 bases between. Germline V CDR1 and CDR2: SGHTA, FQGNSA. CDR3 in DNA: TGTGCCAGCAGCTTAGTACAGGGACAATACGAGCAGTACTTC. Translated: CASSLVQGQYEQYF. Looking up the rest from reference TRBV7-2 and TRBJ2-7 gives the full variable domain: GAGVSQSPSNKVTEKGKDVELRCDPISGHTALYWYRQSLGQGLEFLIYFQGNSAPDKSGLPSDRFSAERTGGSVSTLTIQRTQQEDSAVYLCASSLVQGQYEQYFGPGTRLTVT.

This clonotype has ten or more counts. The rearrangement uses TRBV7-9 and TRBJ1-2, with TRBD1 matching over 9 bases. The germline V gene has CDR1 SEHNR and CDR2 FQNEAQ (reference sequence). V trimming: 6 bases; J trimming: 5 bases; junction bases outside the gene matches: 10. The CDR3 loop spans 15 amino acids. For the CDR3, the DNA is TGTGCCAGCAGGTCGAACAGGGGGCGACTTTATGGCTACACCTTC. Protein product: CASRSNRGRLYGYTF.

The J gene is TRBJ1-6, the V gene TRBV2; D may be TRBD1 (6 bases). The CDR3 is 15 amino acids. Germline assignment: CDR1 SNHLY and CDR2 FYNNEI. Trimming pared 6 bases from V and 5 bases from J, leaving 14 bases between. CDR3 in DNA: TGTGCCAGCAGCCCCCAGGGGCAGGATAATTCACCCCTCCACTTT. Its translation is CASSPQGQDNSPLHF.

This clonotype came up a few times. The CDR3 nucleotides read TGTGCCAGCAGCTCACGAAGGAGTTCGGAGACCCAGTACTTC. This sequence encodes CASSSRRSSETQYF. The chain uses TRBV7-2 and TRBJ2-5; D not resolved. The germline V gene encodes CDR1 SGHTA and CDR2 FQGNSA. The CDR3 runs 14 residues. Trimming stripped 4 bases from V and 5 bases from J, with 14 bases between.

Concerning this clonotype itself: This may stem from a read error, because a much larger clone lies one nucleotide away. The rearrangement uses TRBV12-5 and TRBJ2-5; either TRBD1 or TRBD2 may supply D (6 bases each). Germline-derived CDR1 and CDR2 are LGHNT and FRNRAP. The CDR3 is 16 amino acids. Here the CDR3 DNA reads TGTGCTAGTGGTCCCGTGGGGGGCCTTCGCCAAGAGGCCCAGTACTTC. Protein sequence: CASGPVGGLRQEAQYF.

As concerns this clonotype: Its ends do not fully match the called genes, so a read error is possible. This rearrangement joins TRBV7-8 to TRBJ2-3; D may be TRBD2 (7 bases). CDR1 is SGHVS and CDR2 is FQNEAQ in the germline V gene. The CDR3 has 15 amino acids. The CDR3 protein is CASSHPTGGTDPQYF. The CDR3 nucleotides are TGTGCCAGCAGCCACCCGACGGGGGGCACAGATCCGCAGTATTTT.

V is TRBV11-1 and J is TRBJ2-7; D might be TRBD2 (6 bases). Trimming took 5 bases from V and 7 from J, leaving 18 bases between them. This CDR3 contains 14 residues. CDR1 SGHAT and CDR2 FQDESV come from the germline V gene (reference sequence). CDR3: CASSLRLGWSEQYF. The DNA for the CDR3 is TGTGCCAGCAGCCTCCGACTAGGGTGGAGTGAGCAGTACTTC.

Turning to this clonotype: One end of the junction varies from germline; a read error may be responsible. This chain links TRBV5-3 with TRBJ1-2; D is ambiguous. TRBV5-3 is labeled an ORF, and its function is uncertain. The CDR3 contains 14 residues. The CDR3 is CASSLEALNYGYTF. DNA of the CDR3: TGTGCCAGCAGCTTGGAAGCACTAAACTATGGCTACACCTTC.

This clonotype showed up many times. This chain uses TRBV4-1 with TRBJ2-2; tentatively, D is TRBD2 (6 bases). The germline CDR1 and CDR2 sequences are MGHRA and YSYEKL. V was clipped by 3 bases and J by 0 bases, with 14 bases between them. CDR3 length: 17 amino acids. The CDR3 DNA follows: TGCGCCAGCAGCCAGACGGTGACTAGAGCGAACACCGGGGAGCTGTTTTTT. Its protein product is CASSQTVTRANTGELFF.

Many counts were recorded for this clonotype. V and J are TRBV7-2 and TRBJ1-1; no firm D call. V lost 4 bases and J 0 bases, leaving 6 bases between the germline ends. Germline lookup yields CDR1 SGHTA and CDR2 FQGNSA. The CDR3 spans 13 residues. The CDR3 reads CASSYDLNTEAFF. The CDR3 coding sequence is TGTGCCAGCAGCTATGACTTGAACACTGAAGCTTTCTTT.

This clonotype appeared a few times. The rearrangement links TRBV15 to TRBJ1-1; the match to TRBD1 covers 8 bases. Germline CDR1 reads LNHNV; CDR2 reads YYDKDF (reference sequence). The trim removed 3 bases at V and 4 bases at J, leaving 4 bases unmatched. The CDR3 runs 14 residues. DNA of the CDR3: TGTGCCACCAGCAGGACTGGACAGGGCACTGAAGCTTTCTTT. Protein: CATSRTGQGTEAFF.

The rearrangement joins TRBV6-2 or TRBV6-3 to TRBJ2-7; no clear D gene. Trimming took 4 bases from V and 0 from J, leaving 10 bases between them. Germline loops: CDR1 MNHEY, CDR2 SVGEGT. The CDR3 length is 14 residues. The CDR3 sequence is CASSWVLSSYEQYF. Here the CDR3 DNA reads TGTGCCAGCAGTTGGGTCCTGAGCTCCTACGAGCAGTACTTC.

Ten or more counts support this clonotype. The rearrangement joins TRBV7-2 to TRBJ2-3; perhaps D is TRBD1 or TRBD2 (5 bases each). Germline CDR1 is SGHTA and CDR2 is FQGNSA. V was pared by 6 bases and J by 1 base, with 14 bases between. The CDR3 extends over 15 amino acids. CDR3 DNA: TGTGCCAGCAGGAGGGGCGGGCCCGGCACAGATACGCAGTATTTT. Translation: CASRRGGPGTDTQYF.

J is TRBJ2-1 and V is TRBV2; D is unclear. V was trimmed by 7 bases and J by 3 bases, leaving 7 bases between them. The CDR3 is 12 amino acids. Per the germline V gene, CDR1 is SNHLY and CDR2 is FYNNEI. CDR3 protein: CASNAGYNEQFF. In nucleotides, the CDR3 is TGTGCCAGCAATGCAGGCTACAATGAGCAGTTCTTC.

The J gene is TRBJ2-2, the V gene TRBV20-1; 11 bases are a match to TRBD2. The germline V gene encodes CDR1 DFQATT and CDR2 SNEGSKA (reference sequence). V trimming: 5 bases; J trimming: 4 bases; junction bases outside the gene matches: 9. This CDR3 has 16 amino acids. The DNA for the CDR3 is TGCAGTGCTGCCATACTAGCGGGGGTGACCACCGGGGAGCTGTTTTTT. Amino acids: CSAAILAGVTTGELFF.

There are many counts of this clonotype. This chain links TRBV7-2 with TRBJ2-1; D perhaps matches TRBD1 (6 bases). In germline, CDR1 is SGHTA, CDR2 FQGNSA. The CDR3 contains 16 residues. The ends were cut back, 1 base at V and 4 bases at J, with 14 bases in the middle. CDR3 in DNA: TGTGCCAGCAGCTTAGATCGCAGGGGATCATACAATGAGCAGTTCTTC. Its protein is CASSLDRRGSYNEQFF.

This rearrangement joins TRBV15 to TRBJ1-5, with a tentative D call TRBD1 (5 bases). The CDR3 sequence is 14 residues long. Between the trimmed V and J ends, which lost 0 bases and 6 bases, there was a span of 9 bases. The germline gives CDR1 LNHNV, CDR2 YYDKDF (reference sequence). The DNA of the CDR3 is TGTGCCACCAGCAGAGATACAGGCATTCAGCCCCAGCATTTT. Residues: CATSRDTGIQPQHF.

The J gene is TRBJ2-2, the V gene TRBV10-3; D remains unclear. This CDR3 region has 13 residues. Per germline, CDR1 ENHRY and CDR2 SYGVKD. Trimming removed 2 bases from V and 0 bases from J, with 1 base in between. The DNA of the CDR3 is TGTGCCATCAGTGAGGCGAACACCGGGGAGCTGTTTTTT. It is translated as CAISEANTGELFF.